Each of the 10 T cell receptor beta chains below was sequenced from the same sample in a study of early T cells in non-severe SARS-CoV-2 infection. One entry per CDR3 protein results from TCRdb running MiXCR on the 5' RACE reads. The sample lists tens of thousands of distinct CDR3 sequences, about 9% occurring once. Sequenced material: whole blood. Every receptor here comes from an adult who was a healthcare worker with PCR-confirmed SARS-CoV-2 infection or an uninfected control (not recorded which).

This clonotype was seen repeatedly, ten times or more. The rearrangement uses TRBV3-1 and TRBJ1-1; D may be TRBD1 (5 bases). Trimming cost V 1 base and J 7 bases, with 7 bases left between them. Germline CDR1 is LGHDT and CDR2 is YNNKEL (reference sequence). The CDR3 loop spans 12 amino acids. Here the CDR3 reads CASSQGQSEAFF. The CDR3 region has the DNA TGTGCCAGCAGCCAAGGACAGAGTGAAGCTTTCTTT.

CDR3: CSLGSGSPSRGNEQFF. CDR3 nucleotides: TGCAGCCTTGGCTCAGGCTCTCCCTCCCGAGGTAATGAGCAGTTCTTC. This chain links TRBV29-1 with TRBJ2-1, with D unclear. The germline CDR1 and CDR2 sequences are SQVTM and ANQGSEA. The CDR3 has 16 amino acids. The V end was cut by 8 bases, the J end by 7 bases, with 27 bases between.

A single count supports this clonotype. V gene TRBV5-1 combines with J gene TRBJ1-1, with a possible D match to TRBD1 (6 bases). The length of the CDR3 is 16 residues. Germline CDR1 SGHRS, CDR2 YFSETQ. V was clipped by 4 bases and J by 3 bases, with 19 bases between them. The CDR3 protein is CASSPFLRGADTEAFF. Written as DNA, the CDR3 is TGCGCCAGCAGCCCTTTCCTCCGGGGGGCGGACACTGAAGCTTTCTTT.

The table lists this clonotype with a few counts. The V gene is TRBV6-2 or TRBV6-3, the J gene TRBJ1-5; D not resolved. The CDR3 has 13 amino acids. CDR1 and CDR2 from the germline V gene are MNHEY and SVGEGT. Trimming took off 7 bases at V and 1 base at J, with 8 bases between the two ends. Here the CDR3 DNA reads TGTGCCAGCAAAAGGGCCAGCAATCAGCCCCAGCATTTT. It translates to CASKRASNQPQHF.

This clonotype was recorded many times. V and J are TRBV6-2 or TRBV6-3 and TRBJ2-5; D is possibly TRBD2 (5 bases). Germline CDR1 reads MNHEY; CDR2 reads SVGEGT. The CDR3 covers 14 residues. V lost 2 bases to trimming and J lost 5 bases, with 12 bases between them. This chain's CDR3 is CASSYGSVGETQYF. The CDR3 DNA follows: TGTGCCAGCAGTTACGGTAGCGTCGGGGAGACCCAGTACTTC.

This clonotype was found many times. The chain employs TRBV2 and TRBJ2-2; possibly TRBD1 for D (6 bases). The germline V and J ends were trimmed by 1 base and 6 bases, with 15 bases remaining between them. The CDR3 loop spans 16 amino acids. Germline V gives CDR1 SNHLY, CDR2 FYNNEI. The DNA for the CDR3 is TGTGCCAGCAGTGAAGGGAGCAACAGGGCCGCCGGGGAGCTGTTTTTT. This encodes CASSEGSNRAAGELFF. The whole variable domain, remainder taken from reference TRBV2 and TRBJ2-2, is EPEVTQTPSHQVTQMGQEVILRCVPISNHLYFYWYRQILGQKVEFLVSFYNNEISEKSEIFDDQFSVERPDGSNFTLKIRSTKLEDSAMYFCASSEGSNRAAGELFFGEGSRLTVL.

This clonotype appeared a few times. The chain employs TRBV20-1 and TRBJ2-7, with D tentatively TRBD1 or TRBD2 (6 bases each). CDR1 is DFQATT, CDR2 SNEGSKA, per germline (reference sequence). The CDR3 is 15 amino acids. The V gene lost 6 bases and the J gene lost 0 bases, with 18 bases spanning the gap. The CDR3 nucleotides are TGCAGTGCCTCCCGACACGGGGGCAGCTCCTACGAGCAGTACTTC. This encodes CSASRHGGSSYEQYF.

This clonotype was seen a handful of times. This rearrangement joins TRBV2 to TRBJ2-1; D uncertain. V lost 6 bases, J lost 8 bases, and 8 bases lay in between. Germline-derived CDR1 and CDR2 are SNHLY and FYNNEI. The CDR3 sequence is 11 residues long. CDR3 amino acids: CASSRTDEQFF. CDR3 nucleotides: TGTGCCAGCAGCCGGACGGATGAGCAGTTCTTC.

This clonotype has ten or more counts. The DNA of the CDR3 is TGCGCCAGCAGCTTGCAGGCGGGCAATGGCTACACCTTC. It encodes CASSLQAGNGYTF. This rearrangement joins TRBV5-1 to TRBJ1-2; no firm D call. The ends were cut back, 1 base at V and 6 bases at J, with 10 bases in the middle. The CDR3 has 13 residues. The germline V gene has CDR1 SGHRS and CDR2 YFSETQ.

This clonotype has only a few counts. The chain uses TRBV10-3 and TRBJ1-6; 7 bases fit TRBD1. In germline, CDR1 is ENHRY, CDR2 SYGVKD. The CDR3 contains 13 residues. The ends lost 8 bases at V and 8 bases at J; junction bases unmatched: 6. The CDR3 region is CAISRGSDSPLHF. CDR3 coding DNA: TGTGCCATCTCCAGGGGGTCGGATTCACCCCTCCACTTT.